The 6 T cell receptor beta chains in this list originate from one sample, sequenced in a study of shared clonotypes between healthy human individuals. Method: immunoSEQ multiplex PCR; TCRdb's copy keeps in-frame clones and lacks some. This sample has over a million clones; roughly 96% occur once, and the top ten carry approximately 1.1%. Source material: naive CD4+ T cells sorted from blood. Sample subset: CD45RA+ positively selected. The origin of the receptors is a man between 25 and 39 years old in good health.

This chain connects TRBV28 to TRBJ2-5; a possible D gene is TRBD1 (6 bases). V was cut by 3 bases and J by 10 bases, with 15 bases left in between. Germline V CDR1 and CDR2: MDHEN, SYDVKM. The CDR3 covers 13 residues. In nucleotides, the CDR3 is TGTGCCAGCAGTTTGCATTTACAGGGTGACCAGTACTTC. Translating it yields CASSLHLQGDQYF.

The chain couples TRBV7-9 to TRBJ2-1; 11 bases align to TRBD2. Germline CDR1 reads SEHNR; CDR2 reads FQNEAQ (reference sequence). With 2 bases clipped from V and 7 bases from J, the junction kept 7 bases outside the gene matches. This CDR3 has 16 residues. Here the CDR3 DNA reads TGTGCCAGCAGCTTACGTACTAGCGGGAGTGTGAATGAGCAGTTCTTC. Its translation is CASSLRTSGSVNEQFF.

This clone was counted a single time. The genes are TRBV7-9 and TRBJ2-5, with D perhaps assigned TRBD1 or TRBD2 (5 bases each). Trimming took 6 bases from V and 4 from J, leaving 12 bases between them. Germline V lookup: CDR1 SEHNR, CDR2 FQNEAQ (reference sequence). This CDR3 comprises 13 residues. CDR3 loop: CASRDGTLETQYF. The CDR3 region has the DNA TGTGCCAGCAGGGATGGGACCCTAGAGACCCAGTACTTC. Looking up the rest from reference TRBV7-9 and TRBJ2-5 gives the full variable domain: DTGVSQNPRHKITKRGQNVTFRCDPISEHNRLYWYRQTLGQGPEFLTYFQNEAQLEKSRLLSDRFSAERPKGSFSTLEIQRTEQGDSAMYLCASRDGTLETQYFGPGTRLLVL.

J is TRBJ2-6 and V is TRBV7-3; D unresolved. Between the trimmed V and J ends, which lost 1 base and 2 bases, there was a span of 6 bases. This CDR3 region has 15 residues. CDR1 is SGHTA and CDR2 is FQGTGA in the germline V gene. The CDR3 reads CASSLIGAGANVLTF. The CDR3 DNA reads TGTGCCAGCAGCTTAATCGGAGCTGGGGCCAACGTCCTGACTTTC. Variable domain in full (rest from reference TRBV7-3 and TRBJ2-6): GAGVSQTPSNKVTEKGKYVELRCDPISGHTALYWYRQSLGQGPEFLIYFQGTGAADDSGLPNDRFFAVRPEGSVSTLKIQRTERGDSAVYLCASSLIGAGANVLTFGAGSRLTVL.

The chain combines TRBV29-1 with TRBJ2-5, with 10 bases fitting TRBD1. The CDR3 is made up of 13 amino acids. Losses at the gene ends were 6 bases for V and 5 bases for J; bases not matched to a gene: 6. The V gene's germline CDR1 is SQVTM and CDR2 ANQGSEA. The CDR3 loop is CSVGTGAGETQYF. CDR3 nucleotides: TGCAGCGTGGGGACAGGGGCCGGGGAGACCCAGTACTTC.

Worth noting for this clone: This CDR3 is also generated by other DNA sequences in the sample. The rearrangement joins TRBV5-1 to TRBJ2-1; 7 nucleotides agree with TRBD1. With 4 bases clipped from V and 4 bases from J, the junction kept 5 bases outside the gene matches. Germline assignment: CDR1 SGHRS and CDR2 YFSETQ. The CDR3 is 14 residues long. CDR3 amino acids: CASSPPGQYNEQFF. The CDR3 DNA reads TGCGCCAGCAGCCCACCGGGACAGTACAATGAGCAGTTCTTC.